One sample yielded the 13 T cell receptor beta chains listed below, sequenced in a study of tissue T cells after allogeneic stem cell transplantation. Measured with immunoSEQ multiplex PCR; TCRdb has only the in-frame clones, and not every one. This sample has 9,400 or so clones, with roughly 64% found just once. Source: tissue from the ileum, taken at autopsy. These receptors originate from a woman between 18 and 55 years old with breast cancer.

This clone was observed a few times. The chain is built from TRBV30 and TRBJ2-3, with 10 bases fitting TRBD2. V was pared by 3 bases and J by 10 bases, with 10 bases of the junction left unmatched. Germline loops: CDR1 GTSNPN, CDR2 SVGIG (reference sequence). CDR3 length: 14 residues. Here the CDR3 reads CAWRSGRALSPQYF. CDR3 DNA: TGTGCCTGGAGAAGCGGGAGGGCCCTCTCCCCGCAGTATTTT.

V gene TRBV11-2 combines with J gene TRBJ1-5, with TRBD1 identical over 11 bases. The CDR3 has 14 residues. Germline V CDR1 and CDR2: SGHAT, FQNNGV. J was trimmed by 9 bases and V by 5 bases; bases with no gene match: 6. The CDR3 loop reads CASSMDGTGGPQHF. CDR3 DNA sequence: TGTGCCAGCAGCATGGACGGGACAGGGGGGCCCCAGCATTTT.

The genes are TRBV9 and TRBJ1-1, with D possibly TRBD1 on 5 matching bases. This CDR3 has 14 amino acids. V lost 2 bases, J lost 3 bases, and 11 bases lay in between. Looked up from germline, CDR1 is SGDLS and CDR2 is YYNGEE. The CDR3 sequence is CASSVRDSYTEAFF. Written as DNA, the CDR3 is TGTGCCAGCAGCGTTAGAGACAGTTACACTGAAGCTTTCTTT.

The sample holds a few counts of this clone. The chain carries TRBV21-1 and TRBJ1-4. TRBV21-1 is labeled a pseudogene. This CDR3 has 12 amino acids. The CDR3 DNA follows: TGTGCCAGCTACGCAGGAGATGAAAAACTGTTTTTT. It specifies CASYAGDEKLFF.

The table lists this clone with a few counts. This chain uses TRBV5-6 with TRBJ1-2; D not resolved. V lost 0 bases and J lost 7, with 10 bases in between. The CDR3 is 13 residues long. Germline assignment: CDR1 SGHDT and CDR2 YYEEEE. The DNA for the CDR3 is TGTGCCAGCAGCTTGGCCGGTGGCAGTGGCTACACCTTC. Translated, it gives CASSLAGGSGYTF.

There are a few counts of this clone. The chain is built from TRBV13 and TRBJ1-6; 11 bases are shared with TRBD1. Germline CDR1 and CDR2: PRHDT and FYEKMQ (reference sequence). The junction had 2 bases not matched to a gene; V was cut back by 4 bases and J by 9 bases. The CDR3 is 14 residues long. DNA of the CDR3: TGTGCCAGCAGCTCGGACAGGGGGCTTTCACCCCTCCACTTT. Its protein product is CASSSDRGLSPLHF. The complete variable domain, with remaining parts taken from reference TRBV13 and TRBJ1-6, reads AAGVIQSPRHLIKEKRETATLKCYPIPRHDTVYWYQQGPGQDPQFLISFYEKMQSDKGSIPDRFSAQQFSDYHSELNMSSLELGDSALYFCASSSDRGLSPLHFGNGTRLTVT.

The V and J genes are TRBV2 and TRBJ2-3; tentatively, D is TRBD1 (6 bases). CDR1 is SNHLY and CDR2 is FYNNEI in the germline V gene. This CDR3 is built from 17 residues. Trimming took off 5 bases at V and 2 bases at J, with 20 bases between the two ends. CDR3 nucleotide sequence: TGTGCCAGCAGTTCCCTGCAGGGGATGAAGTCCACAGATACGCAGTATTTT. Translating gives CASSSLQGMKSTDTQYF.

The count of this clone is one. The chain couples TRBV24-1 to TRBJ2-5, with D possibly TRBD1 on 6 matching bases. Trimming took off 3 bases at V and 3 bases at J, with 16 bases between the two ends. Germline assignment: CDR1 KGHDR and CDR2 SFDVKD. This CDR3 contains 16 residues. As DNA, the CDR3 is TGTGCCACCAGTGATGGGGGCAGTGTGGGGGAAGAGACCCAGTACTTC. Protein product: CATSDGGSVGEETQYF.

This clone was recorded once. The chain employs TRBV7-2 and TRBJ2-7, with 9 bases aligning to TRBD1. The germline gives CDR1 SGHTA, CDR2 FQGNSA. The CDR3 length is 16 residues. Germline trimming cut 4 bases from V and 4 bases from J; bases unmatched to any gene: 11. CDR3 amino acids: CASSYQQGAMSYEQYF. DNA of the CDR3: TGTGCCAGCAGCTACCAACAGGGGGCGATGAGTTACGAGCAGTACTTC.

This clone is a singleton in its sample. The DNA of the CDR3 is TGTGCCAGCTTGGCGGGACTAGAGACCCAGTACTTC. Protein: CASLAGLETQYF. The V gene is TRBV5-8, the J gene TRBJ2-5, with D tentatively TRBD2 (6 bases). Germline lookup yields CDR1 SGHTS and CDR2 YDEGEE. The CDR3 has 12 residues. Between the trimmed V and J ends, which lost 7 bases and 4 bases, there was a span of 11 bases.

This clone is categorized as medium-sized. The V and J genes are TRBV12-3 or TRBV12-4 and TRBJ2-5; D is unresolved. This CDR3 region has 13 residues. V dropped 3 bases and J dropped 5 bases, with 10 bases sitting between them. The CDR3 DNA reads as TGTGCCAGCAGTTTCCAGTCCCGGGAGACCCAGTACTTC. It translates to CASSFQSRETQYF.

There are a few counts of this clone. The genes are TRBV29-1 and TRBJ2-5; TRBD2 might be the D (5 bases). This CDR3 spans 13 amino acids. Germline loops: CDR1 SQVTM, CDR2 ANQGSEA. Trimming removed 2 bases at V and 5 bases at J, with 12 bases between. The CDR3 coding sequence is TGCAGCGTTGAACGATCCCGAGGGGAGACCCAGTACTTC. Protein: CSVERSRGETQYF.

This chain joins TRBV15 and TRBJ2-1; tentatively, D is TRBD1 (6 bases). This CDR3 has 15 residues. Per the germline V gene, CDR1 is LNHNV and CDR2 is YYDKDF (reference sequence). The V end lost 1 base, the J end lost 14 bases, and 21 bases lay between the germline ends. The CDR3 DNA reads TGTGCCACCAGCAGAGCCCACAGGGCCCCCGATAAGGAGTTCTTC. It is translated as CATSRAHRAPDKEFF.